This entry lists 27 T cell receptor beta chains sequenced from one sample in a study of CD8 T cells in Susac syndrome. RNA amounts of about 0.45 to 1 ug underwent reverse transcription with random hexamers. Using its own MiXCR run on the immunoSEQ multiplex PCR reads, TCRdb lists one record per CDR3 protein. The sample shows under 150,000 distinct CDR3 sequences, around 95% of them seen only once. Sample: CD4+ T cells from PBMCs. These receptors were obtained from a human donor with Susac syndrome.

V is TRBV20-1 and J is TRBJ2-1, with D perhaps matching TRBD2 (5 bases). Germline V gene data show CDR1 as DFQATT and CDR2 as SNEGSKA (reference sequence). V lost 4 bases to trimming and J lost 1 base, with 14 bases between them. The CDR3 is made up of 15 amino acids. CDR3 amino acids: CSAIEARTSYNEQFF. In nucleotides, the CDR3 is TGCAGTGCTATAGAGGCTAGGACTTCCTACAATGAGCAGTTCTTC.

CDR3 residues: CASSLERGEKLFF. As DNA, the CDR3 is TGTGCCAGCAGCTTAGAGCGGGGGGAAAAACTGTTTTTT. The chain carries TRBV7-2 and TRBJ1-4; possibly TRBD1 for D (5 bases). Germline V gene sequence: CDR1 SGHTA, CDR2 FQGNSA. The CDR3 extends over 13 amino acids. Deletions cut 1 base from V and 8 bases from J, with 8 bases between. Combining the CDR3 with reference TRBV7-2 and TRBJ1-4 gives the whole variable domain GAGVSQSPSNKVTEKGKDVELRCDPISGHTALYWYRQSLGQGLEFLIYFQGNSAPDKSGLPSDRFSAERTGGSVSTLTIQRTQQEDSAVYLCASSLERGEKLFFGSGTQLSVL.

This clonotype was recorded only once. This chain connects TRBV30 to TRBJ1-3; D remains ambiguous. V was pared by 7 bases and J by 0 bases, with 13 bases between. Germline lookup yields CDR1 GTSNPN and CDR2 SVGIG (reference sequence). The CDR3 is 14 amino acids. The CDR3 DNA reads TGTGCCTTGCAAGTATCTAACTCTGGAAACACCATATATTTT. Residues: CALQVSNSGNTIYF.

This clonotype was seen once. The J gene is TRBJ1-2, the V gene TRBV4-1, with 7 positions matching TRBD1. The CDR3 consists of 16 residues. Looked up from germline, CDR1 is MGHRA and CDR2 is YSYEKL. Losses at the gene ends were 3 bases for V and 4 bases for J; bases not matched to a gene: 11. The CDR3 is CASSQPLRQGIYGYTF. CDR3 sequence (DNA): TGCGCCAGCAGCCAGCCATTACGACAGGGAATCTATGGCTACACCTTC.

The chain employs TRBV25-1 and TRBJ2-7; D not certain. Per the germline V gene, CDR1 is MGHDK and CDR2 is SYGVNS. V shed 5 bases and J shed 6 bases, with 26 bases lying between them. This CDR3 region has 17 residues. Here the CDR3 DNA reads TGTGCCAGCAGTCCCCCGGTCGGACGGAAGGAAGGCGTCGAGCAGTACTTC. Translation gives CASSPPVGRKEGVEQYF.

Here the CDR3 reads CASSQLTGPQETQYF. The CDR3 nucleotides are TGTGCCAGCAGCCAACTGACAGGGCCTCAAGAGACCCAGTACTTC. This rearrangement joins TRBV9 to TRBJ2-5; TRBD1 matches at 7 bases. J gave up 2 bases and V 4 bases, and 8 bases lay outside the gene matches. In germline, CDR1 is SGDLS, CDR2 YYNGEE. The CDR3 runs to 15 residues.

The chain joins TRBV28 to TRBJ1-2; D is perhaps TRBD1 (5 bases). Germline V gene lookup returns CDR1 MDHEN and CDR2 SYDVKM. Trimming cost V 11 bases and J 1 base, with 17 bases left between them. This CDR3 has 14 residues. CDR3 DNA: TGTGCCTCGAGGGGCACGGACTATAACTATGGCTACACCTTC. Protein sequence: CASRGTDYNYGYTF.

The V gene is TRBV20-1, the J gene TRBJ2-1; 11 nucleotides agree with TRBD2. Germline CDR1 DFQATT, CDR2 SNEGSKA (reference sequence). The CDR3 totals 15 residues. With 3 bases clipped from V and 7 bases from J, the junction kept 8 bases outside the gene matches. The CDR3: CSARAGTSGTNEQFF. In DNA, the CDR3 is TGCAGTGCTAGGGCCGGGACTAGCGGAACAAATGAGCAGTTCTTC.

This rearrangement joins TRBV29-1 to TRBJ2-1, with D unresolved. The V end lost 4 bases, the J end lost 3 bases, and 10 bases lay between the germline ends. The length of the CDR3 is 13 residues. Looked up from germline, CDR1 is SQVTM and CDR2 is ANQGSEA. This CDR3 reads CSVGKYRYNEQFF. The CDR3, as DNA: TGCAGCGTTGGTAAATACCGCTACAATGAGCAGTTCTTC.

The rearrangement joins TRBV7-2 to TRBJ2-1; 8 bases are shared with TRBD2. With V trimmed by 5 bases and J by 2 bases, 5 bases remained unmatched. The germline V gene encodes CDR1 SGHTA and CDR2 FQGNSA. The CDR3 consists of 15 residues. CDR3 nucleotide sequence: TGTGCCAGCAGCCGAAGCGGGAGCACCTACAATGAGCAGTTCTTC. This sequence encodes CASSRSGSTYNEQFF.

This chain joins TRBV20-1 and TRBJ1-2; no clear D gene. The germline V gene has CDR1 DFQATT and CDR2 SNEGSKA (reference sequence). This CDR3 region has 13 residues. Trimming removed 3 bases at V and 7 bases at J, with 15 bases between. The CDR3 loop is CSASRGIGSGYTF. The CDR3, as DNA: TGCAGTGCTAGCCGGGGTATTGGTAGTGGCTACACCTTC.

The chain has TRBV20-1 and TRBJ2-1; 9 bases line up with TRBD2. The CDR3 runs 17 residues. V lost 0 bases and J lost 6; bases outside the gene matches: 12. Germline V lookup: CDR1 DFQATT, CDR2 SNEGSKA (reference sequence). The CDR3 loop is CSARDSGGRASVNEQFF. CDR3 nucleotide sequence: TGCAGTGCTAGAGATTCGGGCGGGAGGGCCAGTGTCAATGAGCAGTTCTTC.

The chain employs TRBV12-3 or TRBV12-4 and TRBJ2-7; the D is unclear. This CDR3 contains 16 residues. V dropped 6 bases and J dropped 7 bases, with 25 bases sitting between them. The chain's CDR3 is CASSSGGSGIFGEQYF. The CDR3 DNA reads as TGTGCCAGCAGCTCCGGTGGGTCCGGTATCTTCGGGGAGCAGTACTTC.

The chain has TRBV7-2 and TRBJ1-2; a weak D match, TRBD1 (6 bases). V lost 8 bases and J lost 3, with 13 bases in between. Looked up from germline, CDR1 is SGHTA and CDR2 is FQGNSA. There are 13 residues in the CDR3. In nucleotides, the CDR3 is TGTGCCAGCCGCGGACAGTCGGACTATGGCTACACCTTC. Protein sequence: CASRGQSDYGYTF.

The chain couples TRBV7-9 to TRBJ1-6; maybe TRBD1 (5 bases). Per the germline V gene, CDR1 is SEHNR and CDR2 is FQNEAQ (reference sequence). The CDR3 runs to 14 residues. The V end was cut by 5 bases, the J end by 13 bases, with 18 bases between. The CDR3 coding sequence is TGTGCCAGCAGCCTTGACAGTACCCGAGCGCCCCTCCACTTT. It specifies CASSLDSTRAPLHF.

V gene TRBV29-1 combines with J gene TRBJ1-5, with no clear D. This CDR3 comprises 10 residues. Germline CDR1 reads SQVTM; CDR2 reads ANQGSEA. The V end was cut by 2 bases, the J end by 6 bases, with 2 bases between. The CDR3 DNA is TGCAGCGTTGAACGTCAGCCCCAGCATTTT. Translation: CSVERQPQHF.

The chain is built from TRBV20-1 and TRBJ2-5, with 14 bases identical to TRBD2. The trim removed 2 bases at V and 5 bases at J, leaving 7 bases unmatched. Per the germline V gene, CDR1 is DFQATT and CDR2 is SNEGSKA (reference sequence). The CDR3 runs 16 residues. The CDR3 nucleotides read TGCAGTGCTAGACCTACCGGGACTAGCGGGAGTGAGACCCAGTACTTC. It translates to CSARPTGTSGSETQYF.

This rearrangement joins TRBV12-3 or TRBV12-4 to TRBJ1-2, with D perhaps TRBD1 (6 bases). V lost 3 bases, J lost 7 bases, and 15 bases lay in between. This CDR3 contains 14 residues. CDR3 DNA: TGTGCCAGCAGTTTTGCAGGGGCGATGGGTGGCTACACCTTC. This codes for CASSFAGAMGGYTF.

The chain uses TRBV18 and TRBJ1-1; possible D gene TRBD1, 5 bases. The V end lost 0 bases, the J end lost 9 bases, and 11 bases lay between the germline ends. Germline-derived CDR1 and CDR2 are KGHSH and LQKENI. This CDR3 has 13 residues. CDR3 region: CASSPPTRDQAFF. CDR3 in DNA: TGTGCCAGCTCACCACCCACGAGGGACCAAGCTTTCTTT. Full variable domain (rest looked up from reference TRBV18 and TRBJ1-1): NAGVMQNPRHLVRRRGQEARLRCSPMKGHSHVYWYRQLPEEGLKFMVYLQKENIIDESGMPKERFSAEFPKEGPSILRIQQVVRGDSAAYFCASSPPTRDQAFFGQGTRLTVV.

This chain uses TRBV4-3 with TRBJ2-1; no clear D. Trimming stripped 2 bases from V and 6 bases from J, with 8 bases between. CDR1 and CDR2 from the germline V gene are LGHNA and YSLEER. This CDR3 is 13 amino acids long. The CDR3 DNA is TGCGCCAGCAGCCAAAAAAGAGTCAATGAGCAGTTCTTC. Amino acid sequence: CASSQKRVNEQFF.

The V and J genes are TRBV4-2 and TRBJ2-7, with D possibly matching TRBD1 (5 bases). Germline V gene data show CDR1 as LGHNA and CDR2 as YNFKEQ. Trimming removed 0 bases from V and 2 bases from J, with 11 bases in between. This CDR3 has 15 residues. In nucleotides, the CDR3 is TGTGCCAGCAGCCAAGATCTGGCAGGGCCCTACGAGCAGTACTTC. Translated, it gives CASSQDLAGPYEQYF.

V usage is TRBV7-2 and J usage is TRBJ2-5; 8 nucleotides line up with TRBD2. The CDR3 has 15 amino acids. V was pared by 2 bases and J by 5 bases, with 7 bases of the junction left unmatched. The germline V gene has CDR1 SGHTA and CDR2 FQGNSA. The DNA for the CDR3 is TGTGCCAGCAGCTTATCTGCTAGCGGGCGGGAGACCCAGTACTTC. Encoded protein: CASSLSASGRETQYF.

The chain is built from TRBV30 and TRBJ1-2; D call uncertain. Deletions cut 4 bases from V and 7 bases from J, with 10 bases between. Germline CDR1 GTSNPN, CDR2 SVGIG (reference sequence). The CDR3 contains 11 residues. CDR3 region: CAWTRPRGYTF. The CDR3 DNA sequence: TGTGCCTGGACCAGGCCCCGTGGCTACACCTTC.

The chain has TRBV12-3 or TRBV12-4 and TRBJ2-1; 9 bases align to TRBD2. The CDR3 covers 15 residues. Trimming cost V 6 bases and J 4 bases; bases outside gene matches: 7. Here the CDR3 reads CASRGSGGRYNEQFF. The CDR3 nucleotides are TGTGCCAGCAGGGGAAGCGGGGGGCGATACAATGAGCAGTTCTTC.

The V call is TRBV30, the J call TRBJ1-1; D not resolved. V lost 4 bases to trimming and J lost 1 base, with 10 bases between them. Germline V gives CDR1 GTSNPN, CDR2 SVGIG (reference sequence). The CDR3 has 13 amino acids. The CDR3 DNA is TGTGCCTGGATGGATGGGTCGAACACTGAAGCTTTCTTT. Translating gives CAWMDGSNTEAFF.

In DNA, the CDR3 is TGTGCCTGGAGTGTACTTCGCGGGGGTCTCGGCAATGAGCAGTTCTTC. Translation: CAWSVLRGGLGNEQFF. J is TRBJ2-1 and V is TRBV30; TRBD2 aligns across 7 bases. Germline CDR1 and CDR2: GTSNPN and SVGIG (reference sequence). The CDR3 is 16 residues long. Germline trimming cut 0 bases from V and 6 bases from J; bases unmatched to any gene: 11.

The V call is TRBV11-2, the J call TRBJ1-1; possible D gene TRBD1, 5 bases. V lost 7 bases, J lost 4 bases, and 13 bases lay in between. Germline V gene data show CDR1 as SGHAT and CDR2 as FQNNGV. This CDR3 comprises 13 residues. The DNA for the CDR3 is TGTGCCAGCACGGGTACCGGGGGCACTGAAGCTTTCTTT. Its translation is CASTGTGGTEAFF.